This T cell receptor (beta chain) was sequenced during a study of T cell responses to AZD1222 COVID-19 vaccine. Study conclusions and caveats: Recipients of AZD1222 seropositive at baseline numbered only 6 or 7. Recipients of two AZD1222 doses showed rising Spike-specific TCR breadth and depth.

V dropped 0 bases and J dropped 10 bases, with 5 bases sitting between them. Germline loops: CDR1 SGHRS, CDR2 YFSETQ. The CDR3 runs 12 residues. TCRdb's table, derived via immunoSEQ multiplex PCR, lists solely in-frame clones and lacks some. The data contain roughly 160,000 clones, around 92% of them singletons. As for this clone: The antigen remains unidentified.

Here the sequenced sample was peripheral blood, taken on day 0 of MenACWY control vaccination. The chain joins TRBV5-1 to TRBJ1-6; a possible D gene is TRBD1 (5 bases). The TCR originated in an adult in good health. CDR3: CASSLGDSPLHF. The CDR3 nucleotides read TGCGCCAGCAGCTTGGGGGACTCACCCCTCCACTTT.